These T cell receptor beta chains were read from a single sample in a study of T-cell reconstitution after alpha-beta-depleted transplantation in children. TCRdb reanalysed the PCR reads using MiXCR and keeps one entry per CDR3 protein. The sample carries approximately 520,000 distinct CDR3 sequences, roughly 33% recorded once. The sequences come from PBMCs from the stem cell graft donor, collected from the stem cell graft. These receptors were obtained from a human donor who donated a stem cell graft to a child with aplastic anemia. The CDR3 runs from the conserved cysteine through the conserved F or W. Fields, in order: J gene, D gene, V gene, clone size, CDR3 DNA, CDR3 protein. D genes are given only for firm matches. Size tells how often a clone was seen (once, few, many) or the class of an expanded clone, and some rows leave it out.

J: TRBJ2-3
D: TRBD2
V: TRBV11-3
size: .
DNA: TGTGCCAGCAGCTATAGCGGGAGCTTAGATACGCAGTATTTT
CDR3: CASSYSGSLDTQYF

J: TRBJ1-1
D: .
V: TRBV18
size: .
DNA: TGTGCCAGCTCGTACACGGTGAAGACTGAAGCTTTCTTT
CDR3: CASSYTVKTEAFF

J: TRBJ2-5
D: .
V: TRBV19
size: .
DNA: TGTGCCAGTAGTATAGGGGACTCCAAAACACAAGAGACCCAGTACTTC
CDR3: CASSIGDSKTQETQYF

J: TRBJ2-1
D: .
V: TRBV25-1
size: few
DNA: TGTGCCAGCAGATCCGGGGCTAATGAGCAGTTCTTC
CDR3: CASRSGANEQFF

J: TRBJ2-3
D: .
V: TRBV12-3/TRBV12-4
size: .
DNA: TGTGCCAGCAGTTTTTATCGCGCGTTGGCAGATACGCAGTATTTT
CDR3: CASSFYRALADTQYF

J: TRBJ1-2
D: TRBD1
V: TRBV27
size: few
DNA: TGTGCCAGCAGTTTATCGAGCTACAGGGGCGGCTATGGCTACACCTTC
CDR3: CASSLSSYRGGYGYTF

J: TRBJ2-3
D: TRBD2
V: TRBV9
size: .
DNA: TGTGCCAGCAGCGTACTTCTAGCGGGACCCACAGATACGCAGTATTTT
CDR3: CASSVLLAGPTDTQYF

J: TRBJ2-1
D: TRBD2
V: TRBV6-4
size: many
DNA: TGTGCCAGCAGTGTCACTAGCGGAGATTACAATGAGCAGTTCTTC
CDR3: CASSVTSGDYNEQFF

J: TRBJ1-1
D: .
V: TRBV27
size: .
DNA: TGTGCCAGCAGTTTATCGGTGGGGCGCACTGAAGCTTTCTTT
CDR3: CASSLSVGRTEAFF

J: TRBJ1-5
D: .
V: TRBV18
size: few
DNA: TGTGCCAGCTCACCATCGACGGGGACGGAGCCCCAGCATTTT
CDR3: CASSPSTGTEPQHF

J: TRBJ2-5
D: .
V: TRBV10-3
size: .
DNA: TGTGCCATCAGTGAGTCGAACGGGGGAGAGACCCAGTACTTC
CDR3: CAISESNGGETQYF

J: TRBJ2-5
D: .
V: TRBV20-1
size: .
DNA: TGCAGTGCTAGTCGGTCTAGTATGTCGGAGGAGACCCAGTACTTC
CDR3: CSASRSSMSEETQYF

J: TRBJ1-1
D: .
V: TRBV6-2/TRBV6-3
size: .
DNA: TGTGCCAGCAGTCGGTCGCAGGGGCACACCACTAAAATGAACACTGAAGCTTTCTTT
CDR3: CASSRSQGHTTKMNTEAFF

J: TRBJ2-7
D: TRBD2
V: TRBV27
size: .
DNA: TGTGCCAGCAGTTTTGGGCGGGAGGAGCAGTACTTC
CDR3: CASSFGREEQYF

J: TRBJ1-1
D: .
V: TRBV20-1
size: few
DNA: TGCAGTGCTACACCCACAGGGTTGAACACTGAAGCTTTCTTT
CDR3: CSATPTGLNTEAFF

J: TRBJ2-1
D: .
V: TRBV11-3
size: few
DNA: TGTGCCAGCAGCTTATTAGGGCCCCAAGGGCAGTTCTTC
CDR3: CASSLLGPQGQFF

J: TRBJ2-1
D: TRBD2
V: TRBV20-1
size: few
DNA: TGCAGTGCTAGAGATATAAAGACTAGCGGCCTCAATGAGCAGTTCTTC
CDR3: CSARDIKTSGLNEQFF

J: TRBJ1-4
D: .
V: TRBV20-1
size: few
DNA: TGCAGTGCTAGAAGGGGGGGGACTAATGAAAAACTGTTTTTT
CDR3: CSARRGGTNEKLFF

J: TRBJ2-1
D: .
V: TRBV12-3/TRBV12-4
size: .
DNA: TGTGCCAGCAGCCGCGGGGACCCTAACAATGAGCAGTTCTTC
CDR3: CASSRGDPNNEQFF

J: TRBJ1-1
D: .
V: TRBV12-3/TRBV12-4
size: .
DNA: TGTGCCAGCAGTTTTACAGAGGACACTGAAGCTTTCTTT
CDR3: CASSFTEDTEAFF

J: TRBJ1-2
D: TRBD1
V: TRBV28
size: .
DNA: TGTGCCAGCAGCAGAACCGGGACAGGGGTGGGGGGCTACACCTTC
CDR3: CASSRTGTGVGGYTF

J: TRBJ2-7
D: .
V: TRBV20-1
size: few
DNA: TGCAGTACCGGCCATGCCTACGAGCAGTACTTC
CDR3: CSTGHAYEQYF

J: TRBJ2-2
D: .
V: TRBV4-3
size: few
DNA: TGCGCCAGCAGCCAAGGCGTACTCCCAAGACCCGGGGAGCTGTTTTTT
CDR3: CASSQGVLPRPGELFF

J: TRBJ2-1
D: TRBD2
V: TRBV18
size: .
DNA: TGTGCCAGCTCACCACCGATGAGTGGGAGGGGTACCTACAATGAGCAGTTCTTC
CDR3: CASSPPMSGRGTYNEQFF

J: TRBJ1-1
D: .
V: TRBV5-3
size: .
DNA: TGTGCCAGAAGCTTCGGGGGAGGGACTGAAGCTTTCTTT
CDR3: CARSFGGGTEAFF

J: TRBJ2-5
D: .
V: TRBV7-2
size: .
DNA: TGTGCCAGCAGCATGAGCGGGCAAGAGACCCAGTACTTC
CDR3: CASSMSGQETQYF

J: TRBJ2-2
D: .
V: TRBV7-2
size: .
DNA: TGTGCCAGCAGCTTACTCCTCAACACCGGGGAGCTGTTTTTT
CDR3: CASSLLLNTGELFF

J: TRBJ2-1
D: .
V: TRBV15
size: .
DNA: TGTGCCACCAGCAGGGGAAAACCCGGGCCTACTCACAATGAGCAGTTCTTC
CDR3: CATSRGKPGPTHNEQFF

J: TRBJ2-1
D: TRBD2
V: TRBV7-3
size: few
DNA: TGTGCCAGCAAAACTAGCGGGTCGAGCCGGGTAGATGAGCAGTTCTTC
CDR3: CASKTSGSSRVDEQFF

J: TRBJ1-5
D: TRBD1
V: TRBV12-3/TRBV12-4
size: .
DNA: TGTGCCAGCAGATCCGGGACAGGGGGTAATCAGCCCCAGCATTTT
CDR3: CASRSGTGGNQPQHF

J: TRBJ1-1
D: .
V: TRBV10-2
size: .
DNA: TGCGCCAGCAGTCCGGGGGGGGAAGGGAACACTGAAGCTTTCTTT
CDR3: CASSPGGEGNTEAFF

J: TRBJ1-1
D: .
V: TRBV28
size: few
DNA: TGTGCCAGCAGTTTATCCCGAAAGAACACTGAAGCTTTCTTT
CDR3: CASSLSRKNTEAFF

J: TRBJ2-7
D: .
V: TRBV6-1
size: few
DNA: TGTGCCAGCAGCATAGGGATTTTGAGCTCCTACGAGCAGTACTTC
CDR3: CASSIGILSSYEQYF

J: TRBJ1-1
D: .
V: TRBV12-3/TRBV12-4
size: once
DNA: TGTGCCAGCAGCTACTTACTAAGGAACACTGAAGCTTTCTTT
CDR3: CASSYLLRNTEAFF

J: TRBJ2-3
D: TRBD2
V: TRBV29-1
size: many
DNA: TGCAGCGTCCTTGGACTAGCGGTACGCACAGATACGCAGTATTTT
CDR3: CSVLGLAVRTDTQYF

J: TRBJ1-5
D: .
V: TRBV24-1
size: .
DNA: TGTGCCACCAGTGCATCGAGGGGGGGCCAGCCCCAGCATTTT
CDR3: CATSASRGGQPQHF

J: TRBJ1-6
D: TRBD1
V: TRBV7-2
size: .
DNA: TGTGCCTCAAGCCTACGACAGGGGTCTAATTCACCCCTCCACTTT
CDR3: CASSLRQGSNSPLHF

J: TRBJ1-2
D: .
V: TRBV30
size: once
DNA: TGTGCCTGGAGTAGAGGTCAGCAGGATGGCTACACCTTC
CDR3: CAWSRGQQDGYTF

J: TRBJ1-5
D: .
V: TRBV7-9
size: .
DNA: TGTGCCAGCAGCCAAGGGTCCTCTCACAATCAGCCCCAGCATTTT
CDR3: CASSQGSSHNQPQHF

J: TRBJ1-2
D: .
V: TRBV12-3/TRBV12-4
size: many
DNA: TGTGCCAGCAGTTTGGGCAGCTATGGCTACACCTTC
CDR3: CASSLGSYGYTF

J: TRBJ2-1
D: TRBD2
V: TRBV30
size: .
DNA: TGTGCCTGGACTCTTAGCGGGACGATCAATGAGCAGTTCTTC
CDR3: CAWTLSGTINEQFF

J: TRBJ2-5
D: TRBD1
V: TRBV6-1
size: .
DNA: TGTGCCAGCAGCCCGGGACAGGGACCAACGGAGACCCAGTACTTC
CDR3: CASSPGQGPTETQYF

J: TRBJ2-7
D: .
V: TRBV4-3
size: few
DNA: TGCGCCAGCAGCCAATATCACGGGTCCTACGAGCAGTACTTC
CDR3: CASSQYHGSYEQYF

J: TRBJ2-1
D: TRBD2
V: TRBV12-3/TRBV12-4
size: few
DNA: TGTGCCAGCAGTTCCCGGGAGGCGACTGTGGGTGAGCAGTTCTTC
CDR3: CASSSREATVGEQFF

J: TRBJ2-5
D: .
V: TRBV7-7
size: .
DNA: TGTGCCAGCAGCTTAGAATGGGCTCAAGAGACCCAGTACTTC
CDR3: CASSLEWAQETQYF

J: TRBJ2-6
D: TRBD1
V: TRBV27
size: few
DNA: TGTGCCAGCAGTTTATTCTCCCTAGTGGGACAGGGAGGTTCTGGGGCCAACGTCCTGACTTTC
CDR3: CASSLFSLVGQGGSGANVLTF

J: TRBJ1-4
D: TRBD1
V: TRBV4-2
size: .
DNA: TGTGCCAGCAGCCAAGCCGGGACAGGGCGCGAAAAACTGTTTTTT
CDR3: CASSQAGTGREKLFF

J: TRBJ2-3
D: TRBD2
V: TRBV29-1
size: .
DNA: TGCAGCGTTGAAGACTGGACTAGCGGGAGGTTCACAGATACGCAGTATTTT
CDR3: CSVEDWTSGRFTDTQYF

J: TRBJ2-1
D: .
V: TRBV20-1
size: .
DNA: TGCAGTGCTAGAGATCGGGGTCGGAACAATGAGCAGTTCTTC
CDR3: CSARDRGRNNEQFF